This entry describes one T cell receptor beta chain. Its target is unknown. This record comes from a study of cytomegalovirus exposure and HLA in healthy donors. Study findings and constraints: The study found most TCR sequences rare, yet found some public TCRs in many donors.

The PCR employed 60 Vbeta primers together with 13 Jbeta primers. Per the study methods: The count from a later analysis was tens of millions of unique TCR beta chains, 9.5 million to 11 million of them shared. Assay used: immunoSEQ multiplex PCR; TCRdb lists only in-frame clones, some missing. The V and J calls and the clone size are those of that table, but D and trimming were determined from the DNA. The sample has around 150,000 clones; less than 85% are singletons. Sequencing was done on a sample of PBMCs. This sequence was found in a man aged 35 to 55 in good health and CMV-seronegative.

The CDR3 spells CATSRDRASGGFQETQYF. CDR3 sequence (DNA): TGTGCCACCAGCAGAGATCGGGCTAGCGGAGGGTTCCAAGAGACCCAGTACTTC. The gene calls are TRBV15 and TRBJ2-5, with 7 positions matching TRBD2. V was clipped by 0 bases and J by 1 base; unmatched bases: 11. CDR1 and CDR2 (germline): LNHNV, YYDKDF (reference sequence). CDR3 length equals 18 residues.